This passage covers 18 T cell receptor beta chains from one sample sequenced in a study of T-cell reconstitution after alpha-beta-depleted transplantation in children. The TCRbeta library incorporated unique molecular identifiers. MiXCR, run by TCRdb on the PCR reads, gives a single entry per CDR3 protein. The table shows around 200,000 distinct CDR3 sequences, with under 9.5% occurring only once. The sample in question was PBMCs from the stem cell graft donor, obtained from the stem cell graft. These receptors all come from a human donor who donated a stem cell graft to a child with acute lymphoblastic leukemia.

This clonotype came up many times. V usage is TRBV12-3 or TRBV12-4 and J usage is TRBJ2-2; 9 bases agree with TRBD1. CDR3 length: 16 residues. V shed 5 bases, J shed 1 base, and the junction held 5 bases outside the gene matches. Here the CDR3 reads CASSPQGALNTGELFF. The CDR3 region has the DNA TGTGCCAGCAGTCCACAGGGGGCTCTGAACACCGGGGAGCTGTTTTTT.

Worth noting for this clonotype: One end of the junction is discordant with germline, which a read error may explain. This chain joins TRBV20-1 and TRBJ2-7, with D tentatively TRBD1 (6 bases). CDR1 is DFQATT, CDR2 SNEGSKA, per germline (reference sequence). The CDR3 loop spans 12 amino acids. Here the CDR3 DNA reads TGCAGTGCTAGAGAGGGGGCCTACGAGAAGTACTTC. Protein product: CSAREGAYEKYF.

This sequence joins TRBV2 and TRBJ2-3; TRBD2 aligns across 7 bases. The germline V gene encodes CDR1 SNHLY and CDR2 FYNNEI. J gave up 5 bases and V 6 bases, and 11 bases lay outside the gene matches. This CDR3 region has 15 residues. This CDR3 is CASRAGPGRGDTQYF. DNA for the CDR3: TGTGCCAGCAGAGCGGGACCCGGGAGAGGAGATACGCAGTATTTT.

V gene TRBV4-3 combines with J gene TRBJ1-2, with TRBD1 matching 7 bases. Losses at the gene ends were 0 bases for V and 4 bases for J; bases not matched to a gene: 8. Germline V gene data show CDR1 as LGHNA and CDR2 as YSLEER. The CDR3 spans 16 residues. The CDR3 protein is CASSQEGTASGYGYTF. The CDR3 DNA reads as TGCGCCAGCAGCCAAGAGGGGACAGCTTCGGGCTATGGCTACACCTTC.

The J gene is TRBJ1-3, the V gene TRBV7-2; D might be TRBD1 (5 bases). The V gene's germline CDR1 is SGHTA and CDR2 FQGNSA. Trimming stripped 1 base from V and 4 bases from J, with 14 bases between. CDR3 length: 16 amino acids. The CDR3 protein is CASSLVVSGLGNTIYF. CDR3 coding DNA: TGTGCCAGCAGCTTAGTCGTTTCGGGACTAGGAAACACCATATATTTT.

The chain uses TRBV18 and TRBJ1-1; no clear D. The CDR3 runs to 12 residues. The germline gives CDR1 KGHSH, CDR2 LQKENI. V gave up 4 bases and J gave up 1 base, with 4 bases separating them. The CDR3 region is CASSQTNTEAFF. CDR3 coding DNA: TGTGCCAGCTCACAAACGAACACTGAAGCTTTCTTT.

The rearrangement joins TRBV20-1 to TRBJ1-1; 7 nucleotides line up with TRBD1. The CDR3 contains 13 residues. Germline V lookup: CDR1 DFQATT, CDR2 SNEGSKA (reference sequence). Trimming cost V 8 bases and J 1 base; bases outside gene matches: 7. The CDR3 coding sequence is TGCAGTTCGTCGGACAGGAGGAACACTGAAGCTTTCTTT. It specifies CSSSDRRNTEAFF.

This clonotype was observed a few times. The chain links TRBV7-6 to TRBJ1-1; possible D gene TRBD1, 5 bases. V gave up 1 base and J gave up 1 base, with 10 bases separating them. Germline CDR1 reads SGHVS; CDR2 reads FNYEAQ. The CDR3 consists of 15 residues. The DNA for the CDR3 is TGTGCCAGCAGCTTAGAGTGGACAACGAACACTGAAGCTTTCTTT. This gives the protein CASSLEWTTNTEAFF.

The chain has TRBV6-5 and TRBJ2-5; 12 bases fit TRBD2. There are 17 residues in the CDR3. In germline, CDR1 is MNHEY, CDR2 SVGAGI. V lost 4 bases and J lost 5; bases outside the gene matches: 11. CDR3: CASSSLGLAGTGETQYF. CDR3 DNA: TGTGCCAGCAGTTCGTTAGGACTAGCGGGGACCGGGGAGACCCAGTACTTC.

At least ten counts were recorded for this clonotype. The chain links TRBV10-2 to TRBJ2-3; tentatively, D is TRBD1 (6 bases). V lost 2 bases to trimming and J lost 4 bases, with 7 bases between them. Germline V CDR1 and CDR2: WSHSY, SAAADI. The CDR3 is 13 amino acids. CDR3 region: CASSETGSDTQYF. CDR3 DNA sequence: TGCGCCAGCAGTGAGACAGGGTCAGATACGCAGTATTTT.

Only a few counts were recorded for this clonotype. CDR3 nucleotide sequence: TGTGCCAGCGGCCGGAGCGGAGAGACCCAGTACTTC. Translated, it gives CASGRSGETQYF. This chain uses TRBV12-3 or TRBV12-4 with TRBJ2-5, with D possibly matching TRBD2 (5 bases). There are 12 residues in the CDR3. V shed 8 bases and J shed 4 bases, with 11 bases lying between them.

This clonotype turned up a few times. A junction end diverges from the germline sequence, so it may reflect a read error. This chain uses TRBV4-3 with TRBJ1-1; 7 nucleotides line up with TRBD1. This CDR3 is 15 amino acids long. The V gene's germline CDR1 is LGHNA and CDR2 YSLEER. CDR3 bases: TGCGCCAGCAGCGAAGAGGGGGCAGGGGAATTTGCAGCTTTCTTT. This sequence encodes CASSEEGAGEFAAFF.

The chain uses TRBV20-1 and TRBJ2-7; a weak D match, TRBD2 (5 bases). Germline assignment: CDR1 DFQATT and CDR2 SNEGSKA (reference sequence). The CDR3 spans 14 residues. The V and J ends lost 3 bases and 2 bases respectively, with 14 bases between them. The CDR3 nucleotides are TGCAGTGCTAGTGGGGTCAGAGGGACCTACGAGCAGTACTTC. As protein: CSASGVRGTYEQYF.

The chain links TRBV3-1 to TRBJ2-2, with D perhaps assigned TRBD1 or TRBD2 (5 bases each). The CDR3 sequence is 17 residues long. Germline lookup yields CDR1 LGHDT and CDR2 YNNKEL (reference sequence). V dropped 3 bases and J dropped 3 bases, with 17 bases sitting between them. The CDR3 reads CASSHRGEGPDTGELFF. Written as DNA, the CDR3 is TGTGCCAGCAGCCACCGGGGAGAGGGGCCGGACACCGGGGAGCTGTTTTTT.

CDR3 in amino acids: CASRVNGNQPQHF. CDR3 DNA: TGTGCCAGCAGGGTCAATGGGAATCAGCCCCAGCATTTT. The rearrangement joins TRBV5-8 to TRBJ1-5, with unresolved D. V was cut by 5 bases and J by 4 bases, with 10 bases left in between. This CDR3 is 13 amino acids long. Per germline, CDR1 SGHTS and CDR2 YDEGEE.

This clonotype was recorded a few times. The chain is built from TRBV4-1 and TRBJ2-2; no clear D gene. V was clipped by 0 bases and J by 7 bases, with 15 bases between them. CDR1 and CDR2 from the germline V gene are MGHRA and YSYEKL. The CDR3 runs 16 residues. DNA of the CDR3: TGCGCCAGCAGCCAAGACCCCGGACCTAACTACGGGGAGCTGTTTTTT. Encoded protein: CASSQDPGPNYGELFF.

The chain recombines TRBV12-3 or TRBV12-4 with TRBJ2-5, with TRBD1 matching 10 bases. The V gene end was trimmed by 3 bases and the J gene end by 3 bases; junction bases not matched to a gene: 4. This CDR3 is 15 amino acids long. In nucleotides, the CDR3 is TGTGCCAGCAGTTTCGGACAGGGGGTTGAAGAGACCCAGTACTTC. It codes for CASSFGQGVEETQYF.

In this sample, this clonotype turned up a few times. CDR3 DNA: TGTGCCAGTAGTCAGACAGGTTCTGAAGCTTTCTTT. This sequence encodes CASSQTGSEAFF. This chain connects TRBV19 to TRBJ1-1, with a weak D call TRBD1 (6 bases). Germline V gene sequence: CDR1 LNHDA, CDR2 SQIVND (reference sequence). V was cut by 5 bases and J by 6 bases, with 10 bases left in between. The CDR3 totals 12 residues.